This TCR beta chain was observed in a study of CXCR3-negative and CXCR3-positive naive CD8 T cells. This CDR3 is built from 14 residues. CDR1 is SQVTM and CDR2 is ANQGSEA in the germline V gene. In preparing the TRB cDNA libraries, 5' RACE with UMI labels was used. TCRdb reanalyzed the 5' RACE reads, giving one entry per CDR3 protein sequence and no DNA. Its listing shows around 40,000 distinct CDR3 sequences. The TCR comes from a human donor in good health. Some clones in this sample may be carry-over from other donors' samples. The specimen was memory CD8+ T cells from blood. The chain links TRBV29-1 to TRBJ2-5; without DNA, the TCRdb call of TRBD2 cannot be checked. This CDR3 reads CSVEGVVLQETQYF.